A selection of T cell receptor beta chains follows, all from one sample in a study of breast tumors, draining lymph nodes, adjacent tissues. TCRdb fed the multiplex PCR reads into MiXCR, producing one record per CDR3 protein. The table records about 130,000 distinct CDR3 sequences, around 21% of them present only once. Sequenced: axillary lymph node tissue. Receptor source: a female donor with breast cancer. Some clones in this sample may be carry-over from other donors' samples. The CDR3 runs from the conserved cysteine through the conserved F or W. The D gene is left open where the match is weak.

D gene,V gene,J gene,CDR3 protein
NA,TRBV24-1,TRBJ2-6,CATSHPGTGANVLTF
NA,TRBV20-1,TRBJ1-2,CSARSGRGVLRYGYTF
NA,TRBV9,TRBJ2-3,CASSYGTDSTDTQYF
TRBD2,TRBV3-1,TRBJ2-1,CASSQDLAGDEQFF
NA,TRBV6-1,TRBJ1-3,CASSEAGGIGGNTIYF
NA,TRBV7-9,TRBJ1-2,CASSPTRGDYGYTF
NA,TRBV11-1,TRBJ2-1,CASSLAGYNEQFF
NA,TRBV18,TRBJ1-5,CASSGESNQPQHF
NA,TRBV19,TRBJ1-2,CASNVAGTANYGYTF
TRBD2,TRBV6-4,TRBJ2-1,CASSGEAGSSYNEQFF
NA,TRBV6-7,TRBJ2-7,CASSPWRKYF
TRBD1,TRBV20-1,TRBJ2-7,CSADRSGYEQYF
TRBD2,TRBV20-1,TRBJ2-2,CSARDWASGRLDTGELFF
TRBD2,TRBV6-4,TRBJ2-7,CASISFLAGGLYEQYF
NA,TRBV18,TRBJ1-2,CASSPPGRTYGYTF
TRBD2,TRBV6-5,TRBJ2-5,CASSYGGSEETQYF
NA,TRBV25-1,TRBJ2-5,CASSGARGRYQETQYF
TRBD2,TRBV29-1,TRBJ2-7,CSVKGLAGAPYEQYF
NA,TRBV29-1,TRBJ2-1,CSGGQYNEQFF
NA,TRBV6-2/TRBV6-3,TRBJ2-7,CASKGSISSYEQYF
NA,TRBV2,TRBJ2-7,CASTPLGGRSYEQYF
NA,TRBV20-1,TRBJ2-1,CSAEGEFDPSLRVGYNEQFF
NA,TRBV9,TRBJ2-1,CASSVSSSYNEQFF
NA,TRBV19,TRBJ2-5,CASSRDFQETQYF
NA,TRBV20-1,TRBJ2-1,CSTQWGGPYNEQFF
NA,TRBV28,TRBJ2-3,CATNLLTDTQYF
NA,TRBV2,TRBJ1-4,CASSTQLNEKLFF
TRBD2,TRBV19,TRBJ2-1,CASSIEIGSGRTAEQFF
NA,TRBV27,TRBJ2-7,CASSLSRGLGEQYF
TRBD1,TRBV19,TRBJ2-2,CASTTGRNTGELFF
TRBD2,TRBV7-9,TRBJ2-1,CASSLRRGLAGVENEQFF
TRBD2,TRBV19,TRBJ2-1,CASQTSGSQSYNEQFF
TRBD1,TRBV20-1,TRBJ1-1,CSARDTGGDDTEAFF
NA,TRBV20-1,TRBJ1-6,CSARDVGRADSSPLHF
NA,TRBV30,TRBJ1-5,CAWSTAWGINQPQHF
NA,TRBV7-3,TRBJ2-1,CASSFARDDNEQFF
NA,TRBV6-6,TRBJ1-5,CASSSGGLQPQHF
NA,TRBV3-1,TRBJ2-7,CASSPRVGSSYEQYF